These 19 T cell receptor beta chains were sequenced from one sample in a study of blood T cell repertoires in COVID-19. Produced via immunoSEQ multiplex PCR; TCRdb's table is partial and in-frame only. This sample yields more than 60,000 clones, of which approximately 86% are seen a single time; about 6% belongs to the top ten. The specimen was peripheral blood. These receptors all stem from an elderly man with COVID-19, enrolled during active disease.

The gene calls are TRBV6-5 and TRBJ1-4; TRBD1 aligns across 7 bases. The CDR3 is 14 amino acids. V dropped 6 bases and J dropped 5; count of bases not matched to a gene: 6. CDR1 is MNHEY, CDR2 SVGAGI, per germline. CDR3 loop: CASRVTGSNEKLFF. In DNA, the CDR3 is TGTGCCAGCAGGGTGACAGGGTCAAATGAAAAACTGTTTTTT.

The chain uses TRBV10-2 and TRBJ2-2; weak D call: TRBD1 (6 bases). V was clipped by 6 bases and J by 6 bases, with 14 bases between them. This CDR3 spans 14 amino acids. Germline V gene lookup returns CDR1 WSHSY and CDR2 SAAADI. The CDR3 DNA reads TGCGCCAGCAGAATTGTACAGGGCGCCGGGGAGCTGTTTTTT. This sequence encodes CASRIVQGAGELFF.

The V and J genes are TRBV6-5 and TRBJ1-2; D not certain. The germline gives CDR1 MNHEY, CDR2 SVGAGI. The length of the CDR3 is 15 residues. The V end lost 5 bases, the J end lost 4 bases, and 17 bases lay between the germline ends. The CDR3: CASSPFRMVSYGYTF. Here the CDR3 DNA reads TGTGCCAGCAGTCCCTTCCGAATGGTGAGCTATGGCTACACCTTC.

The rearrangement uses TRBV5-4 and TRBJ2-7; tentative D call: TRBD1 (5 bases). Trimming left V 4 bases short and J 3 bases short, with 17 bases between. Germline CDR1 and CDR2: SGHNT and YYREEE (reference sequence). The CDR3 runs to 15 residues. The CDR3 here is CASSAKLDTYYEQYF. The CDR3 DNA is TGTGCCAGCAGCGCCAAACTGGACACCTACTACGAGCAGTACTTC. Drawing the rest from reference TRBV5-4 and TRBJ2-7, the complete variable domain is ETGVTQSPTHLIKTRGQQVTLRCSSQSGHNTVSWYQQALGQGPQFIFQYYREEENGRGNFPPRFSGLQFPNYSSELNVNALELDDSALYLCASSAKLDTYYEQYFGPGTRLTVT.

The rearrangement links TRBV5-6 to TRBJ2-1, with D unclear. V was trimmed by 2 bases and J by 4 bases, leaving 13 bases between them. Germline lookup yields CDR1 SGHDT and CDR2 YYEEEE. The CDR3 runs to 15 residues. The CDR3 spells CASSFVTLKYNEQFF. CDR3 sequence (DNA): TGTGCCAGCAGCTTTGTGACTTTGAAATACAATGAGCAGTTCTTC.

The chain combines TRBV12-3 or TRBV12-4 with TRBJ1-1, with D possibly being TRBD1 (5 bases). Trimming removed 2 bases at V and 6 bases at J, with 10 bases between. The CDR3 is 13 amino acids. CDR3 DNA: TGTGCCAGCAGTTTAAGGGGCGACGCTGAAGCTTTCTTT. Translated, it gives CASSLRGDAEAFF.

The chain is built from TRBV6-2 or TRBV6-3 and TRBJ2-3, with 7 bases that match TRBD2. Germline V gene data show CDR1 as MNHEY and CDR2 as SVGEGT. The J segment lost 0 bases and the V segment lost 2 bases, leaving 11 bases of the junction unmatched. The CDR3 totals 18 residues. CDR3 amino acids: CASSYLREGGGSTDTQYF. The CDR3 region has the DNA TGTGCCAGCAGTTACCTCCGGGAAGGCGGGGGTAGCACAGATACGCAGTATTTT.

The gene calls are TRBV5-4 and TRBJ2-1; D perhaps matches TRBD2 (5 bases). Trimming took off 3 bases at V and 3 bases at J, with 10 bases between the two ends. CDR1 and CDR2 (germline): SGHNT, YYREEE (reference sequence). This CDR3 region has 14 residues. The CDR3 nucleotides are TGTGCCAGCAGCTCGGGGTCGAGCTACAATGAGCAGTTCTTC. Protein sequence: CASSSGSSYNEQFF.

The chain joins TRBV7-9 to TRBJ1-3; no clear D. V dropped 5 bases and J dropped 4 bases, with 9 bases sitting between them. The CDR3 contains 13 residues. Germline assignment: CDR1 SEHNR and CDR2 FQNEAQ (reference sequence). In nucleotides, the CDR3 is TGTGCCAGCAGCCTAGGAGTCGGAAACACCATATATTTT. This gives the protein CASSLGVGNTIYF.

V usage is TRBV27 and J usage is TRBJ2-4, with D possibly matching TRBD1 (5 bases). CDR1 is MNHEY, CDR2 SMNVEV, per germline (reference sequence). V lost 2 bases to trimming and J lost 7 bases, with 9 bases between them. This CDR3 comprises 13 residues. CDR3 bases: TGTGCCAGCAGTTTAGACAGACGTAACATTCAGTACTTC. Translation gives CASSLDRRNIQYF.

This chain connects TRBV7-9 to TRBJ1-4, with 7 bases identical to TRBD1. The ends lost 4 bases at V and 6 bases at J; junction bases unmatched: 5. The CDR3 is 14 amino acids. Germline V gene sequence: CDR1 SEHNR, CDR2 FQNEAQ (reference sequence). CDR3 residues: CASSYTGADEKLFF. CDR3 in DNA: TGTGCCAGCAGCTATACAGGGGCGGATGAAAAACTGTTTTTT.

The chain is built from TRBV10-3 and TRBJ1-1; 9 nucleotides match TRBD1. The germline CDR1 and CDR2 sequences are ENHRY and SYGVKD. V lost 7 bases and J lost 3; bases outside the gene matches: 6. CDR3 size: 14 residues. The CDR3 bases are TGTGCCATCAAAAGGGGACAGGGATACACTGAAGCTTTCTTT. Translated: CAIKRGQGYTEAFF.

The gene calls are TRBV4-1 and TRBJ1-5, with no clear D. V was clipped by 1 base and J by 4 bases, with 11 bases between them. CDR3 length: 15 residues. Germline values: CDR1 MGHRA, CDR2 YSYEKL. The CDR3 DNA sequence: TGCGCCAGCAGCCAAGTGAAGGGAGGGAATCAGCCCCAGCATTTT. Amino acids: CASSQVKGGNQPQHF.

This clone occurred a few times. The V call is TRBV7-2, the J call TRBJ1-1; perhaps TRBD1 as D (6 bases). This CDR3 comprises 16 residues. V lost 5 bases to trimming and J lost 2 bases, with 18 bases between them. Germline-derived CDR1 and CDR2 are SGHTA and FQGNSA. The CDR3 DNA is TGTGCCAGCAGCCCTGACCGACAGGTCCCCAACACTGAAGCTTTCTTT. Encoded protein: CASSPDRQVPNTEAFF.

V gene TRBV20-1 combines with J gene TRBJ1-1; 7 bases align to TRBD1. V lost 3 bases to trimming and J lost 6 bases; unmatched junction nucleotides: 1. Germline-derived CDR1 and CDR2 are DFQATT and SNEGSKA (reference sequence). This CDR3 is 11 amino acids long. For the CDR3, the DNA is TGCAGTGCTAGGGGACAGCCTGAAGCTTTCTTT. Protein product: CSARGQPEAFF.

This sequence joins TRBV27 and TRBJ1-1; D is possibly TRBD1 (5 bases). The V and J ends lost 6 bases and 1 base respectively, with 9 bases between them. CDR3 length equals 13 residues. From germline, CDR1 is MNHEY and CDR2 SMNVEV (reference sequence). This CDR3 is CASSGQGNTEAFF. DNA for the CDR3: TGTGCCAGCAGCGGCCAGGGGAACACTGAAGCTTTCTTT.

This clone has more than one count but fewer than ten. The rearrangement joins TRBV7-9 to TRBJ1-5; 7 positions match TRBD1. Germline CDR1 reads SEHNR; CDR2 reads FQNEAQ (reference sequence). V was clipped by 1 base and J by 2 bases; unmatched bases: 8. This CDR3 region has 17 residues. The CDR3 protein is CASSLELQGIGNQPQHF. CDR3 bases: TGTGCCAGCAGCTTAGAATTACAGGGGATAGGCAATCAGCCCCAGCATTTT.

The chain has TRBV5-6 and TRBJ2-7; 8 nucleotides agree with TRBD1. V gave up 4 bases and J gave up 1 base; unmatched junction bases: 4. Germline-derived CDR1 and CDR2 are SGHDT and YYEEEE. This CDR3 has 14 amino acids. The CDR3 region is CASSGTGGSYEQYF. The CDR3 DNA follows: TGTGCCAGCAGCGGTACAGGGGGATCCTACGAGCAGTACTTC.

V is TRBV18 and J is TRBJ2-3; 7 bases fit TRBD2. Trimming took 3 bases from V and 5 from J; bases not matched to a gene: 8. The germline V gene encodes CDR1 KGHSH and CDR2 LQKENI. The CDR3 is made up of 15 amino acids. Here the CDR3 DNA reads TGTGCCAGCTCACCCAATCGGCGGGGGAGAGATACGCAGTATTTT. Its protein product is CASSPNRRGRDTQYF.